This paragraph reports one T cell receptor (beta chain). This record comes from a study of T cells after posttransplantation cyclophosphamide. From germline, CDR1 is KGHSH and CDR2 LQKENI. CDR3 length equals 17 residues. V lost 3 bases to trimming and J lost 0 bases; unmatched junction nucleotides: 7. Profiled with immunoSEQ multiplex PCR; TCRdb holds only in-frame clones, not every one. The sample has around 1,900 clones; 94% are singletons. The source is a woman aged 55-75 years in good health, CMV-negative, and a related stem cell transplant donor. This chain connects TRBV18 to TRBJ2-4; 8 bases are a match to TRBD2. The sequencing sample was made of naive CD8+ T cells sorted from PBMCs. The CDR3 sequence is CASSPAGGPLAKNIQYF. The CDR3 coding sequence is TGTGCCAGCTCACCTGCGGGAGGCCCTCTAGCCAAAAACATTCAGTACTTC.